Below are 2 T cell receptor beta chains sequenced from a single sample in a study of CD8+ T cells in alopecia areata. cDNA reverse transcribed from extracted RNA served as the sequencing template. Profiling relied on immunoSEQ multiplex PCR, and the TCRdb table lists in-frame clones only, not all of them. The sample lists roughly 110,000 clones; roughly 84% were seen once. Indicated treatment: oral pan-JAK inhibitor, 5-10 mg twice daily. The input for sequencing was CD8+ T cells sorted from blood, taken at week 24, from a patient treated with tofacitinib. These receptors originate from a human donor with alopecia areata.

The chain has TRBV15 and TRBJ2-2, with 8 bases lining up with TRBD1. Unmatched junction bases numbered 7, after V lost 9 bases and J lost 1 base. The CDR3 covers 15 residues. Germline V gene lookup returns CDR1 LNHNV and CDR2 YYDKDF (reference sequence). For the CDR3, the DNA is TGTGCCACGAGGCCCGGGACAGGGAACACCGGGGAGCTGTTTTTT. Translation: CATRPGTGNTGELFF. The full variable domain, completed using reference TRBV15 and TRBJ2-2, is DAMVIQNPRYQVTQFGKPVTLSCSQTLNHNVMYWYQQKSSQAPKLLFHYYDKDFNNEADTPDNFQSRRPNTSFCFLDIRSPGLGDTAMYLCATRPGTGNTGELFFGEGSRLTVL.

The chain links TRBV6-6 to TRBJ1-2; TRBD1 aligns across 8 bases. There are 13 residues in the CDR3. CDR1 is MNHNY and CDR2 is SVGAGI in the germline V gene (reference sequence). The ends lost 6 bases at V and 6 bases at J; junction bases unmatched: 6. CDR3 loop: CASSLDRVDGYTF. The CDR3 nucleotides read TGTGCCAGCAGCCTGGACAGGGTGGATGGCTACACCTTC.